A selection of T cell receptor beta chains follows, all from one sample in a study of OX40 agonist ivuxolimab in advanced cancers. The protocol was immunoSEQ multiplex PCR, while the TCRdb copy is restricted to in-frame clones and leaves out a portion. The data show about 94,000 clones, with 80% to 95% seen just once and less than 3.5% held by the top ten. Sample: CD4+ or CD8+ T cells sorted from blood, taken in a trial of the OX40 agonist ivuxolimab. The receptors shown here come from an adult with an advanced solid tumor such as melanoma, head and neck, liver or kidney cancer. CDR3s include the opening cysteine and the closing phenylalanine or tryptophan. D genes are given only for firm matches. The size field is filled for only some rows; it gives once, few, many or a size class.

NA | NA | TRBJ2-1 | TRBV6-5 | TGTGCCAGCAGTTACTCGAGGTCCGGTAACAATGAGCAGTTCTTC | CASSYSRSGNNEQFF
NA | NA | TRBJ2-7 | TRBV30 | TGTGCCTGGAGTGTATCCTACGAGCAGTACTTC | CAWSVSYEQYF
once | NA | TRBJ1-1 | TRBV19 | TGTGCCAGCCATAAACAGGGTAGAGGGACCGAAGCTTTCTTT | CASHKQGRGTEAFF
NA | NA | TRBJ2-7 | TRBV28 | TGTGCCAGCAGTTTGCAGGGTTCCTACGAGCAGTACTTC | CASSLQGSYEQYF
NA | NA | TRBJ1-1 | TRBV12-5 | TGTGCTAGTGGCGAGGGGGTTTGGGACACTGAAGCTTTCTTT | CASGEGVWDTEAFF
NA | TRBD2 | TRBJ2-4 | TRBV30 | TGTGCCTGGAGTGGGGGGGGACCTTTAGCCAAAAACATTCAGTACTTC | CAWSGGGPLAKNIQYF
NA | NA | TRBJ1-2 | TRBV9 | TGTGCCAGCAGCGTAGTATCAGCTGGATTTGATGGCTACACCTTC | CASSVVSAGFDGYTF
few | TRBD1 | TRBJ1-5 | TRBV15 | TGTGCCACCAGCAGCCCGTCGCAGGGGGATCAGCCCCAGCATTTT | CATSSPSQGDQPQHF
NA | NA | TRBJ1-3 | TRBV4-3 | TGCGCCAGCAGCCTTGGGACCGCTGGAAACACCATATATTTT | CASSLGTAGNTIYF
NA | NA | TRBJ2-1 | TRBV27 | TGTGCCAGCAGTTTATCGGGGCCCTACAATGAGCAGTTCTTC | CASSLSGPYNEQFF
NA | TRBD1 | TRBJ2-5 | TRBV28 | TGTGCCAGCAGTTTAGGGACAGTATCTTCGGAGACCCAGTACTTC | CASSLGTVSSETQYF
once | NA | TRBJ1-2 | TRBV2 | TGTGCCAGCAGTGAAGGAGGGGCTCGGGGCTATGGCTACACCTTC | CASSEGGARGYGYTF
NA | NA | TRBJ2-7 | TRBV6-5 | TGTGCCAGCAGCACAGGGTTCGAGCAGTACTTC | CASSTGFEQYF
NA | TRBD1 | TRBJ2-4 | TRBV27 | TGTGCCAGCAGTCCCCGACAGGGTCTGGCCAAAAACATTCAGTACTTC | CASSPRQGLAKNIQYF
few | NA | TRBJ2-2 | TRBV4-2 | TGTGCCAGCAGCCTAGTTAACACCGGGGAGCTGTTTTTT | CASSLVNTGELFF
NA | NA | TRBJ1-5 | TRBV5-1 | TGCGCCAGCAGCTTGGAGGGGGTGAATCAGCCCCAGCATTTT | CASSLEGVNQPQHF
NA | TRBD1 | TRBJ2-3 | TRBV5-5 | TGTGCCAGCAGCAGATCTCCGGGACAGGGGGCCTCAGATACGCAGTATTTT | CASSRSPGQGASDTQYF
NA | NA | TRBJ2-2 | TRBV6-1 | TGTGCCAGCAGTGAAGAGGTAGGACACACGAACACCGGGGAGCTGTTTTTT | CASSEEVGHTNTGELFF
NA | TRBD2 | TRBJ2-5 | TRBV5-1 | TGCGCCAGCAGCTTGGCGGGGGGGTTTCAAGAGACCCAGTACTTC | CASSLAGGFQETQYF
NA | NA | TRBJ2-7 | TRBV5-6 | TGTGCCAGCAGCCCAGGGGCCCTAGGGGACGAGCAGTACTTC | CASSPGALGDEQYF
once | NA | TRBJ2-1 | TRBV29-1 | TGCAGCGTGTCACTAGGGAACTCCTACAATGAGCAGTTCTTC | CSVSLGNSYNEQFF
NA | NA | TRBJ1-2 | TRBV4-1 | TGCGCCAGCAGCCAGTCTGGGGGGATGGATGGCTACACCTTC | CASSQSGGMDGYTF
NA | TRBD1 | TRBJ2-5 | TRBV4-3 | TGCGCCAGCAGCCAAGAAAGGACAGGGGGTGGCGAGACCCAGTACTTC | CASSQERTGGGETQYF
NA | NA | TRBJ2-7 | TRBV11-2 | TGTGCCAGCAGCTTGGGACCGACCTACGAGCAGTACTTC | CASSLGPTYEQYF
NA | NA | TRBJ2-7 | TRBV28 | TGTGCCAGCAGCTCTTATTACGAGCAGTACTTC | CASSSYYEQYF
NA | NA | TRBJ1-1 | TRBV4-3 | TGCGCCAGCAGCCACCCCACCCAGGGGCGGAACACTGAAGCTTTCTTT | CASSHPTQGRNTEAFF
NA | NA | TRBJ2-7 | TRBV27 | TGTGCCAGCAGTCCCCCAGGGGGGTACGAGCAGTACTTC | CASSPPGGYEQYF
NA | NA | TRBJ2-1 | TRBV19 | TGTGCCAGTAGAGGATGGACGGGCTCCTACAATGAGCAGTTCTTC | CASRGWTGSYNEQFF
NA | NA | TRBJ1-6 | TRBV6-1 | TGTGCCAGCAGTGTGGGGTATTCACCCCTCCACTTT | CASSVGYSPLHF
NA | NA | TRBJ1-1 | TRBV5-4 | TGTGCCAGCAGCTTGGACGGGGGTATTGCTTTCTTT | CASSLDGGIAFF
NA | TRBD1 | TRBJ2-7 | TRBV4-1 | TGCGCCAGCAGCCAAGTGACAGGGAGAGAATACAACGAGCAGTACTTC | CASSQVTGREYNEQYF
NA | TRBD1 | TRBJ1-3 | TRBV13 | TGTGCCAGCAGCTTTGGGACAGCTCTCGGTGGAAACACCATATATTTT | CASSFGTALGGNTIYF
NA | TRBD1 | TRBJ2-7 | TRBV30 | TGTGCCTGGGCCCTGGGACAGGGGACCCACGAGCAGTACTTC | CAWALGQGTHEQYF
NA | TRBD2 | TRBJ2-1 | TRBV27 | TGTGCCAGCAGACTAGCGGGCCTCAATGAGCAGTTCTTC | CASRLAGLNEQFF
NA | NA | TRBJ2-7 | TRBV11-2 | TGTGCCAGCAGCTTAAGAGGGGACGAGCAGTACTTC | CASSLRGDEQYF
NA | NA | TRBJ1-2 | TRBV9 | TGTGCCAGCAGCGGAGACAGCTATGGCTACACCTTC | CASSGDSYGYTF
NA | TRBD1 | TRBJ1-2 | TRBV27 | TGTGCCAGCACCCGATCAGCCGGGACAGACTATGGCTACACCTTC | CASTRSAGTDYGYTF